The subject of this entry is one TCR beta chain. Its antigen specificity is not known. There are no base qualities to consult, and no much larger clone falls within one base. TCR beta libraries were generated from genomic DNA with the immunoSEQ kit, following the manufacturer's recommendations. For library preparation, a first multiplex PCR was performed with proprietary primers, followed by a second PCR in which unique barcodes were added, and bead cleanups were performed after each round. Each sample batch included a kit-provided positive control reaction and a negative control reaction. The final libraries were assessed on an Agilent 4200 TapeStation D1000 ScreenTape, pooled by volume, and quantified by qPCR. Sequencing ran on an Illumina NextSeq500 with a MidOutput 150-cycle cartridge, using 156 Read1 and 15 Index1 cycles with kit custom primers. The pooled library was loaded at roughly 1 pM, and about 20% PhiX control was spiked in. In the paper's pipeline: The vendor-processed data were analyzed in R, and a clonotype was defined as all T cells that share the same CDR3 nucleotide sequence. For clone abundance analyses, frequencies were normalized to the 10,000 most abundant clones in each sample. Public T cell clones, which averaged fewer than five per sample, were removed prior to analysis. An abundance difference of at least 32-fold between compartments was the criterion for calling clonotypes tumor-enriched or baseline blood-enriched. Clonotypes expanded or contracted between blood time points were identified with a beta-binomial differential abundance model. Similarity between tumor and blood repertoires was quantified using the Baroni-Urbani and Buser coefficient, and groups were compared with two-tailed Wilcoxon tests in R. TCRdb re-hosts the immuneACCESS table, in-frame sequences only. Its copies lack some clones; in the studies checked, an unresolved V gene accounts for under half of them, and the cause for the rest is not known. V, J and clone size were drawn from that table, and D and trimming were deduced from the DNA. This sample is represented by 160,000 or so clones; approximately 90% of them were singletons. 10% to 15% of the sample is held by the ten biggest clonotypes.

This specimen's time point label, per the study, means: blood 2 weeks post-SBRT. The treatment or condition label here, explained by the study, means: 15 Gy SBRT to primary tumor, nephrectomy 4 weeks later. Serial peripheral blood from radiation-treated patients was sampled at baseline, 2 weeks and 4 weeks after SBRT to track tumor-enriched clonotypes. Every patient had renal cell carcinoma of clear cell pathology. Genomic DNA for TCR sequencing was prepared using the QIAamp DNA Blood Mini Kit (Qiagen). The analyses included just those samples that passed every quality control check. This entry belongs to a study of radiation and T cells in renal cell carcinoma (TCRdb year 2020). For context, the study as a whole: The samples were drawn from a clinical trial, where primary renal cell carcinomas were treated with 15 Gy of stereotactic body radiation therapy and then removed by nephrectomy 4 weeks afterward. In total, some 50 samples underwent TCR beta sequencing: 25 or so tumors plus 27 peripheral blood samples. A total of 4 million to 5 million unique CDR3 nucleotide sequences, encoding more than 2 million unique CDR3 amino acid sequences, were found across all 50 or so samples.

Ends trimmed: V by 3 bases, J by 0 bases; bases unmatched to a gene: 3. Inclusive of the bounding cysteine and phenylalanine, the CDR3 is 15 residues long. Only CDR3 DNA remains: 45 bases, in frame from the first base. The germline V gene specifies KGHSH as CDR1 and LQKENI as CDR2. Findings and caveats that apply to the study as a whole: Blood repertoire dynamics were not followed beyond 4 weeks after treatment. Because no pretreatment tumor biopsies were available, whether clonotypes were present in the tumor at baseline could not be determined. Top tumor clonotypes rose in blood from baseline to 2 weeks post-radiation, then contracted by 4 weeks, suggesting transient expansion of tumor-resident clones. With a single-armed trial design, the study had no way to address how radiation dose or scheduling affects the TCR repertoire.

The sequences come from blood, collected from a patient whose treatment included radiotherapy and nephrectomy. The TCR originated in a woman aged 45-60 years with renal cell carcinoma. The chain is assembled from TRBV18 and TRBJ2-5; TRBD1 agrees with 8 junctional bases. The CDR3 region reads CASSPGQEDQETQYF. The DNA is TGTGCCAGCTCACCGGGACAGGAAGACCAAGAGACCCAGTACTTC.